This T cell receptor beta chain was identified during a study of shared clonotypes between healthy human individuals. Sequencing used immunoSEQ multiplex PCR; TCRdb keeps in-frame clones, though not all of them. The sample has around 2.3 million clones, 90% to 96% seen once. The V and J ends lost 1 base and 2 bases respectively, with 15 bases between them. The CDR3 has 17 residues. CDR1 is MGHRA, CDR2 YSYEKL, per germline. The sample holds one count of this clone. This receptor was taken from a man younger than 30 in good health. Specimen: naive CD4+ T cells sorted from blood. Subset in this sample: CD45RA+ positively selected. This rearrangement joins TRBV4-1 to TRBJ2-1; possibly TRBD2 for D (6 bases). The CDR3 reads CASSQVLLAHTYNEQFF. The CDR3 region has the DNA TGCGCCAGCAGCCAAGTCTTACTAGCTCACACCTACAATGAGCAGTTCTTC.